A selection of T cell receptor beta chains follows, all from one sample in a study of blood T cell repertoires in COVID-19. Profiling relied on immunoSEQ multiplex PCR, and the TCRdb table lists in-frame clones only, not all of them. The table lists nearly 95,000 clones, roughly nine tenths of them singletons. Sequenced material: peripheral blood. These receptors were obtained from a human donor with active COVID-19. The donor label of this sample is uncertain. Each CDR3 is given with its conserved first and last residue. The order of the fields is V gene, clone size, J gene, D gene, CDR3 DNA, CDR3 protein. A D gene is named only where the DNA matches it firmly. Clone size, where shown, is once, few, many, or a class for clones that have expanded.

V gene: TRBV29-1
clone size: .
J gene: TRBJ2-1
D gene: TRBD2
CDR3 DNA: TGCACCGTAGTTGCGGGGGGGTACAATGAGCAGTTCTTC
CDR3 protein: CTVVAGGYNEQFF

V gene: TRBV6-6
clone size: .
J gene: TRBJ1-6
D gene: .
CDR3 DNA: TGTGCCAGCAGTTCCTCTTTGGGAGGCGATTCACCCCTCCACTTT
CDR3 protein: CASSSSLGGDSPLHF

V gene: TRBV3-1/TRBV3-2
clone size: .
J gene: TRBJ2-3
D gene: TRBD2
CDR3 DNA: TGTGCCAGCAGCCGCAGCGGGGCTGGCACAGATACGCAGTATTTT
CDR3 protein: CASSRSGAGTDTQYF

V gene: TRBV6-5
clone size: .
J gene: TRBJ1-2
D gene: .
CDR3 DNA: TGTGCCAGCAGTTACGCAGGGTCTAACTATGGCTACACCTTC
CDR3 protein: CASSYAGSNYGYTF

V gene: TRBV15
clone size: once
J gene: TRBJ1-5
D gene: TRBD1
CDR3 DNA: TGTGCCACCAGCAGAGACAGGGGGCTTAGTCAGCCCCAGCATTTT
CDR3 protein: CATSRDRGLSQPQHF

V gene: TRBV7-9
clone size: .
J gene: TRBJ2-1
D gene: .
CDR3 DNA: TGTGCCAGCAGCTCCCAGGTCCGCTCCTACAATGAGCAGTTCTTC
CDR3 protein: CASSSQVRSYNEQFF

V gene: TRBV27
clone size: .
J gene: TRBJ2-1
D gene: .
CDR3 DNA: TGTGCCAGCAGTTCTCCGGGATATTCCTACAATGAGCAGTTCTTC
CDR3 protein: CASSSPGYSYNEQFF

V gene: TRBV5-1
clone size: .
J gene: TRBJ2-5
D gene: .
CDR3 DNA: TGCGCCAGCAGCTTGGAGGGAGTGGGCAAAGAGACCCAGTACTTC
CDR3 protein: CASSLEGVGKETQYF

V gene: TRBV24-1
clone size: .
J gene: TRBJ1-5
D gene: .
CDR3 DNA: TGTGCCACCAGTGTTGGGCCTCAGCCCCAGCATTTT
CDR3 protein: CATSVGPQPQHF

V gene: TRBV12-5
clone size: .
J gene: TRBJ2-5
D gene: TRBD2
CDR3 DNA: TGTGCTAGTGGTTGTGGGCGGGGACTAGGGACCCAGTACTTC
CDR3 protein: CASGCGRGLGTQYF

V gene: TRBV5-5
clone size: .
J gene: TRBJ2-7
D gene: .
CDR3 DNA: TGTGCCAGCAGTATCCTAGGGGGAAACCCCTACGAGCAGTACTTC
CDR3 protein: CASSILGGNPYEQYF

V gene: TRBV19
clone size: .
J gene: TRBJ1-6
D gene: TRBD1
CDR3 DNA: TGTGCCAGTAGCGAGACCCTGACAGGGTTTAATTCACCCCTCCACTTT
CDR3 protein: CASSETLTGFNSPLHF

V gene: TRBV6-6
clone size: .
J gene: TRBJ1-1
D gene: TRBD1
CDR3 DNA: TGTGCCAGCAGCGCCGGGACAGGGATCACTGAAGCTTTCTTT
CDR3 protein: CASSAGTGITEAFF

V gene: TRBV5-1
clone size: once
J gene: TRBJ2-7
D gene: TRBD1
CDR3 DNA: TGCGCCAGCAGCGGGGACAGTCTCTCCTACGAGCAGTACTTC
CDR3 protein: CASSGDSLSYEQYF

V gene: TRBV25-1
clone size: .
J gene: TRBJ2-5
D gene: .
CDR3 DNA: TGTGCCAGCAGTCTCCAAGAGACCCAGTACTTC
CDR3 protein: CASSLQETQYF

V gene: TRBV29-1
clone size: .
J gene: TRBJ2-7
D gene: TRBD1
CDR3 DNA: TGCAGCGCGACTGGACAGGGCCCCTACGAGCAGTACTTC
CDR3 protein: CSATGQGPYEQYF

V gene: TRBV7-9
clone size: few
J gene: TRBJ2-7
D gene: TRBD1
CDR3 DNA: TGTGCCAGCAGCTTGCTACAGGGGGGATCCTACGAGCAGTACTTC
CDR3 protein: CASSLLQGGSYEQYF

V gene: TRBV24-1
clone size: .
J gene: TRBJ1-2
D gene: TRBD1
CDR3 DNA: TGTGCCACCAGTGACCCGGGACAGTCTTATGGCTACACCTTC
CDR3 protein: CATSDPGQSYGYTF